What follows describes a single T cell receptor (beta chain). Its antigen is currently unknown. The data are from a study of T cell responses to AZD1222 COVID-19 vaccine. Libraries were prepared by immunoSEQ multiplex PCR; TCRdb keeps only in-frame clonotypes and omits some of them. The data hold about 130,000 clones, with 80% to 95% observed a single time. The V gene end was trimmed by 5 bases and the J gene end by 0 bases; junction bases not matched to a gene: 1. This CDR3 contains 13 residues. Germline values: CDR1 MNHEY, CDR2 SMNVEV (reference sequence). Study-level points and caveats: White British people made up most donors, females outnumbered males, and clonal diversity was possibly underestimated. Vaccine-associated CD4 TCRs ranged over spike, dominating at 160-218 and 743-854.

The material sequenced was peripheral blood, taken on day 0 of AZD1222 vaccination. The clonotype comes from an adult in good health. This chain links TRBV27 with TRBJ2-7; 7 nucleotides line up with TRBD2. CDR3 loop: CASSERGSYEQYF. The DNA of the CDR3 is TGTGCCAGCAGTGAGCGGGGCTCCTACGAGCAGTACTTC.